The sequence of this T cell receptor (beta chain) was determined in a study of T-cell reconstitution after alpha-beta-depleted transplantation in children. Trimming removed 6 bases from V and 4 bases from J, with 14 bases in between. Per the germline V gene, CDR1 is SQVTM and CDR2 is ANQGSEA. The CDR3 length is 13 residues. Preparation of the TCRbeta library involved a method that used unique molecular identifiers. TCRdb called the PCR reads again in MiXCR, with one record for every CDR3 protein. Of about 340,000 distinct CDR3 sequences listed, 13% are singletons. The sequences come from PBMCs, collected from the stem cell graft. The sequence was collected from a human donor who donated a stem cell graft to a child with Fanconi anemia. V and J are TRBV29-1 and TRBJ2-3, with D perhaps assigned TRBD1 or TRBD2 (6 bases each). CDR3: CSVGVGGPDTQYF. The CDR3 region has the DNA TGCAGCGTGGGGGTGGGGGGCCCAGATACGCAGTATTTT.